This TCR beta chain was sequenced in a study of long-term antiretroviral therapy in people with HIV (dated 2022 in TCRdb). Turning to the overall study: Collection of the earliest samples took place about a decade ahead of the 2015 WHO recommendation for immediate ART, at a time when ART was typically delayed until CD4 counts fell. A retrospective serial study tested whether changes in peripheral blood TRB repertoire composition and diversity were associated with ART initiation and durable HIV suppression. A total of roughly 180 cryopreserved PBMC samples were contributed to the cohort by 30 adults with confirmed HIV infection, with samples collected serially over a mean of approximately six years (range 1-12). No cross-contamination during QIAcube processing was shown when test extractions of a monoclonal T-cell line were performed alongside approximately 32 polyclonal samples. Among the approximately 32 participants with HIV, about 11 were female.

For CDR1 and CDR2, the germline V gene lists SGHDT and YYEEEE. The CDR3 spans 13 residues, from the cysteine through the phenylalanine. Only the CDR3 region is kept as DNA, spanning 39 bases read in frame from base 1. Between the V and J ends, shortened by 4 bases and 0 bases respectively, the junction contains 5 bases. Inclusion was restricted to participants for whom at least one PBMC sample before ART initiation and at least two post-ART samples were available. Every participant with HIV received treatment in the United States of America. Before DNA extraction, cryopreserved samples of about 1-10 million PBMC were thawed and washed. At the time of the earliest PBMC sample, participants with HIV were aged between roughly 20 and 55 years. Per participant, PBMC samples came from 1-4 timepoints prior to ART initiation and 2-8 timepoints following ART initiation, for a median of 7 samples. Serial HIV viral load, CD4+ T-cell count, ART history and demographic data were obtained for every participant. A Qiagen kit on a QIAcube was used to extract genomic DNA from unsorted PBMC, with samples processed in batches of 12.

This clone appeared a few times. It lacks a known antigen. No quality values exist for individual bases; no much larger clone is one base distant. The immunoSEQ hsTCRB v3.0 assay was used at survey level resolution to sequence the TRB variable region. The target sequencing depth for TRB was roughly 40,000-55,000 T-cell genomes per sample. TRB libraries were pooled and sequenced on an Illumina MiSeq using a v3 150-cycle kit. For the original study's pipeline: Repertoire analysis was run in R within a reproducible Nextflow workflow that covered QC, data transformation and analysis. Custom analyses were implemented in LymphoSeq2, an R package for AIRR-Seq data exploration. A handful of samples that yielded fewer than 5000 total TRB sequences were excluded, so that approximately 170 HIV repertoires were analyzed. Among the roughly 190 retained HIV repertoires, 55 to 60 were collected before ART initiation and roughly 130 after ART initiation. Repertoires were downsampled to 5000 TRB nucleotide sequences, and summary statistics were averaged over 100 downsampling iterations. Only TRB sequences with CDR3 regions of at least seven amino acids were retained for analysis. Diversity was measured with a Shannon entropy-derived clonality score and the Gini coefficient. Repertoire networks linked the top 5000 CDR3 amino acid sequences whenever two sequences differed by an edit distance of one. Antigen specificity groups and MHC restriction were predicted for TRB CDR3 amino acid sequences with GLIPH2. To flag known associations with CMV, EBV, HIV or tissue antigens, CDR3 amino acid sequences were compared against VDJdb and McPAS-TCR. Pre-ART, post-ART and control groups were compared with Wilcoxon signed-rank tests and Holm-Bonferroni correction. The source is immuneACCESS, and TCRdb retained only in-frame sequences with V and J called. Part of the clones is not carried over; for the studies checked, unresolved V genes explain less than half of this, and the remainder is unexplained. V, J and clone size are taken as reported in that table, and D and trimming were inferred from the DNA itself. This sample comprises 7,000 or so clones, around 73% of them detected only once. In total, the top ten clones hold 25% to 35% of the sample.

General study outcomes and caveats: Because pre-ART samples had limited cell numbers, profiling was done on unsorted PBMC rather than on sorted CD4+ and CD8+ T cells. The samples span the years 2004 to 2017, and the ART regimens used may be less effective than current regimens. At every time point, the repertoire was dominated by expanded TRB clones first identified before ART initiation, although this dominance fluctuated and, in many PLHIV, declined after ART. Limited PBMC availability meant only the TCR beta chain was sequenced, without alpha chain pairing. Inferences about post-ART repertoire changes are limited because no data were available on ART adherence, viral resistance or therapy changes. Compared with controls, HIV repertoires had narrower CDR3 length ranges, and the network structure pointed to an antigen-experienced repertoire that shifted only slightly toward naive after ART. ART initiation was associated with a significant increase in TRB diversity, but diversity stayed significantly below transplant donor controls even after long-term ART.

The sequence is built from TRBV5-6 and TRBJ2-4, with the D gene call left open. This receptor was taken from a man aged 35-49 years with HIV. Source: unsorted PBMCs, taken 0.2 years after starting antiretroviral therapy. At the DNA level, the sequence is TGTGCCAGCAGCGGCCTAGCCAAAAACATTCAGTACTTC. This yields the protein CASSGLAKNIQYF.